This passage covers 2 T cell receptor beta chains from one sample sequenced in a study of molecular identifiers for immune sequencing clone quantification. TCRdb independently ran MiXCR on the PCR reads; one entry per CDR3 protein. The table shows more than 10,000 distinct CDR3 sequences, with around 19% occurring only once. The sequenced sample was naive CD8+ T cells from blood, with Jurkat cell RNA spiked in. Stated subset: FACS-sorted CD8+CD4-CCR7+CD45RA+ naive T cells. Receptors originate from a human donor in good health. Some libraries in this study had Jurkat cell RNA spiked in.

This clonotype appeared many times. The chain is built from TRBV4-2 and TRBJ2-1; a weak D match, TRBD2 (5 bases). Trimming stripped 1 base from V and 8 bases from J, with 6 bases between. Germline-derived CDR1 and CDR2 are LGHNA and YNFKEQ. The CDR3 loop spans 12 amino acids. CDR3 nucleotide sequence: TGTGCCAGCAGCCAAGTGGGAGATGAGCAGTTCTTC. It yields the protein CASSQVGDEQFF.

The CDR3 DNA reads TGTGCCAGCAGTTTTCGGGACAACTTAAGCACAGATACGCAGTATTTT. It specifies CASSFRDNLSTDTQYF. The V gene is TRBV12-3 or TRBV12-4, the J gene TRBJ2-3; D may be TRBD1 (6 bases). V was cut by 3 bases and J by 0 bases, with 13 bases left in between. The CDR3 has 16 amino acids.